This T cell receptor (beta chain) is drawn from a study of blood T cell repertoires in COVID-19 (TCRdb year 2020). Context from the whole study: Samples covering the acute and convalescent phases of COVID-19 were provided by collaborators in the United States, Italy and Spain. The samples were drawn from the first 160 participants of the ongoing ImmuneRACE study and from 950 to 1,500 subjects provided by 6 global collaborators. The repertoires were released in a freely available public database meant as a resource for research on the immune response to SARS-CoV-2. Sample metadata almost always included a de-identified subject ID, COVID-19 status, age in years and sex. The dataset comprised deeply sampled blood TCRbeta repertoires from subjects exposed to, actively infected with, or recovered from COVID-19. The prospective study material was composed of cDNA or gDNA derived from T cells, B-cell-depleted T cells, or PBMCs. HLA class I and class II types, where available, came from metadata supplied by the sample provider rather than from assay-based typing. The research as a whole found: How much clinical and demographic metadata was included differed by source and by participant, and the metadata was provided uncurated.

TCRbeta CDR3 regions were amplified from genomic DNA using the immunoSEQ Assay, a bias-controlled multiplex PCR. Turning to the authors' computational methods: Within the assay, amplification of reference gene primers was used to estimate how many nucleated cells each sample contained. To quantify the absolute abundance of each unique TCRbeta CDR3 rearrangement, sequence reads were collapsed and filtered. For each sample, productive Simpson clonality was calculated by taking the square root of Simpson's diversity index across productive rearrangements. The clones in this table, taken by TCRdb from immuneACCESS, are in-frame only. Not every clone is retained; where verified, under half of the shortfall comes from an unresolved V gene, and the cause of the rest is unknown. V and J calls and clone size are those listed in that table; D and trimming were worked out from the DNA. The table for this sample lists around 130,000 clones; about 87% of them were counted only once. The ten largest make up more than 9% of the sample.

The CDR3 runs 15 residues from the cysteine to the phenylalanine. CDR3 DNA only is kept here, 45 bases in frame from base 1. V ends up 4 bases short and J 2 bases short, with an unmatched junction base count of 7. Reading the germline V gene (reference sequence) gives CDR1 LNHDA and CDR2 SQIVND. Only one count was recorded for this clone. Its antigen has not been determined. No base quality values were provided; no much bigger clone lies one nucleotide off. Whole blood was collected in K2EDTA tubes by collaborating institutions according to the institutions' own protocols. For TCRbeta analysis, collaborators shipped samples as frozen whole blood, isolated PBMCs, or DNA extracted from either of those sample types.

The specimen sequenced was peripheral blood. This sequence was found in a man aged 55 to 70 with active or convalescent COVID-19. The chain joins TRBV19 to TRBJ2-5, with 7 middle bases fitting TRBD1. In nucleotides, the sequence is TGTGCCAGTAGTACTGACCCGGGACAGCAAGAGACCCAGTACTTC. Its coded protein is CASSTDPGQQETQYF.